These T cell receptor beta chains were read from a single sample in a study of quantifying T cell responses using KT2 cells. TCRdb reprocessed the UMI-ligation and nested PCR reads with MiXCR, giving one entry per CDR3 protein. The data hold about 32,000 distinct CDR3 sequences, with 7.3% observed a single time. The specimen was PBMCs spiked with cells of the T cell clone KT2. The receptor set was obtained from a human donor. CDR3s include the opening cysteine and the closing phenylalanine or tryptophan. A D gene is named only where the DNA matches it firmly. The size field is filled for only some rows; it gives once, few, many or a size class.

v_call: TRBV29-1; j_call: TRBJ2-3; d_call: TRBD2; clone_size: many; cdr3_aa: CSVPEREWADTQYF; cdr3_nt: TGCAGCGTTCCTGAGCGGGAGTGGGCAGATACGCAGTATTTT
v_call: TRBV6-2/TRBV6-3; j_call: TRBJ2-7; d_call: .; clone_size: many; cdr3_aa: CASSGRTATYEQYF; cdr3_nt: TGTGCCAGCAGTGGACGGACAGCAACCTACGAGCAGTACTTC
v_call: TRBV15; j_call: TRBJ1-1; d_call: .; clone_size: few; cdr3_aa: CATSRDSVYGSGDTEAFF; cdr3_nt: TGTGCCACCAGCAGAGATAGCGTTTATGGGAGTGGGGACACTGAAGCTTTCTTT
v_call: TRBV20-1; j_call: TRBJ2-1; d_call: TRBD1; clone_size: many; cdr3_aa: CSAGPLWQGAKNEQFF; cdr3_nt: TGCAGTGCTGGACCCCTATGGCAGGGGGCGAAGAATGAGCAGTTCTTC
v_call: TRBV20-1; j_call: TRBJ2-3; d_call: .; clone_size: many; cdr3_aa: CSAPVGGTDTQYF; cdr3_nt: TGCAGTGCCCCCGTCGGCGGTACAGATACGCAGTATTTT
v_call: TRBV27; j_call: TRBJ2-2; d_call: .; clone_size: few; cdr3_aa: CASSLGRANTGELFF; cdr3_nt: TGTGCCAGCAGTTTAGGGCGCGCGAACACCGGGGAGCTGTTTTTT
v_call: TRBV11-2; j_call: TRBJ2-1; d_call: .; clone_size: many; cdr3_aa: CASSPSGSYNEQFF; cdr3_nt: TGTGCCAGCAGCCCGTCCGGCTCCTACAATGAGCAGTTCTTC
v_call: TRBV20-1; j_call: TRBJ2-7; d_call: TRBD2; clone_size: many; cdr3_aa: CSATPTGVLAATYEQYF; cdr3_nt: TGCAGTGCTACGCCTACGGGGGTACTAGCGGCCACCTACGAGCAGTACTTC
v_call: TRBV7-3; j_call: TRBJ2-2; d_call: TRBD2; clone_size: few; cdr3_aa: CASSLTSGGTGELFF; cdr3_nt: TGTGCCAGCAGCTTGACTAGCGGGGGGACCGGGGAGCTGTTTTTT
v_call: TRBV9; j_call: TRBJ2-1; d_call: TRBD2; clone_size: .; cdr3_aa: CASSAGPGLAVYNEQFF; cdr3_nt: TGTGCCAGCAGCGCCGGACCGGGACTAGCGGTCTACAATGAGCAGTTCTTC
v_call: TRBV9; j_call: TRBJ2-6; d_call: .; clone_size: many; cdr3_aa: CASSPGGRGANVLTF; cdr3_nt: TGTGCCAGCAGCCCCGGGGGGCGCGGGGCCAACGTCCTGACTTTC
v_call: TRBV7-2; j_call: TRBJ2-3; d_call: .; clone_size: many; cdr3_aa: CASSLESLYTDTQYF; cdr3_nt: TGTGCCAGCAGCTTAGAGAGTTTGTACACAGATACGCAGTATTTT
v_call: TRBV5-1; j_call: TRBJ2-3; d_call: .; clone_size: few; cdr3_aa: CASSSASTDTQYF; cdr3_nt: TGCGCCAGCAGCTCTGCTAGCACAGATACGCAGTATTTT
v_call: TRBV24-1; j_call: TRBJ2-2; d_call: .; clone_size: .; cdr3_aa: CATSSTAAALNTGELFF; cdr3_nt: TGTGCCACCAGTTCTACAGCCGCCGCACTGAACACCGGGGAGCTGTTTTTT
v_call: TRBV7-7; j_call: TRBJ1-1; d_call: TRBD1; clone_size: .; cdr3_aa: CASSAMGQGYTEAFF; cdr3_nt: TGTGCCAGCAGTGCTATGGGACAGGGGTACACTGAAGCTTTCTTT
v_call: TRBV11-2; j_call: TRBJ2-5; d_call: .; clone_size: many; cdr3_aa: CASSLGLRGRSQETQYF; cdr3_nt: TGTGCCAGCAGCTTAGGACTCAGAGGCAGGAGCCAAGAGACCCAGTACTTC
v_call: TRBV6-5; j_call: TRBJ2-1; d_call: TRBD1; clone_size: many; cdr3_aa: CASSVDRGQVNEQFF; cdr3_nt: TGTGCCAGCAGTGTGGACAGGGGACAGGTCAATGAGCAGTTCTTC
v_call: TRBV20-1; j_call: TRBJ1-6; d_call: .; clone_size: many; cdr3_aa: CSARDPARSSYNSPLHF; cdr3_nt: TGCAGTGCTAGAGATCCCGCCAGGAGCTCCTATAATTCACCCCTCCACTTT
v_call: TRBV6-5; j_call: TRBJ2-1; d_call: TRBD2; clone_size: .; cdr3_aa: CASSYTTGTSGSEQFF; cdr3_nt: TGTGCCAGCAGTTACACCACCGGGACTAGCGGGTCGGAGCAGTTCTTC
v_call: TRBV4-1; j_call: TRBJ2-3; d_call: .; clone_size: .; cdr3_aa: CASSQEGAGQLLRDTQYF; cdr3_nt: TGCGCCAGCAGCCAAGAAGGGGCTGGACAGTTATTACGAGATACGCAGTATTTT
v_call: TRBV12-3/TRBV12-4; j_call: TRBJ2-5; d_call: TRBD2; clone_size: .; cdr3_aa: CASSPLLAGGPETQYF; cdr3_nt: TGTGCCAGCAGCCCCTTGTTAGCGGGAGGACCGGAGACCCAGTACTTC
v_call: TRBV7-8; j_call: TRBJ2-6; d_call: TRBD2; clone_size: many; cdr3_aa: CASSPLAGRGSGANVLTF; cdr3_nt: TGTGCCAGCAGCCCACTAGCGGGTCGGGGCTCTGGGGCCAACGTCCTGACTTTC
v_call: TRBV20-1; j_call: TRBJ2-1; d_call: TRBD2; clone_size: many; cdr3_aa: CSASTSGGGNNEQFF; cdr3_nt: TGCAGTGCTAGTACTAGCGGGGGAGGCAACAATGAGCAGTTCTTC
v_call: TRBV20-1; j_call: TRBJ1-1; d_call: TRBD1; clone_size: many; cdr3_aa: CSARGTGANTEAFF; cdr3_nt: TGCAGTGCTAGAGGCACAGGGGCAAACACTGAAGCTTTCTTT
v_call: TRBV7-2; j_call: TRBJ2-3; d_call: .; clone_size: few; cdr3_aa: CASSSGGWGPTDTQYF; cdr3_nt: TGTGCCAGCAGCTCTGGAGGGTGGGGGCCCACAGATACGCAGTATTTT
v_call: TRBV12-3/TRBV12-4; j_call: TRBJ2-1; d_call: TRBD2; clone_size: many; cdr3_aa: CASSIGERRPSGRFNEQFF; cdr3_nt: TGTGCCAGCAGCATCGGGGAGAGGAGACCTAGCGGGAGATTCAATGAGCAGTTCTTC
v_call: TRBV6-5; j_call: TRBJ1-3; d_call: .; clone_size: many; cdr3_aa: CASSSRRSSGNTIYF; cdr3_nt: TGTGCCAGCAGTTCCCGACGAAGCTCTGGAAACACCATATATTTT
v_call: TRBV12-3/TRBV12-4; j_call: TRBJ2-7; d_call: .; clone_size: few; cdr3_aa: CASRPLQEGYEQYF; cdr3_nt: TGTGCCAGCAGGCCCTTACAGGAGGGCTACGAGCAGTACTTC
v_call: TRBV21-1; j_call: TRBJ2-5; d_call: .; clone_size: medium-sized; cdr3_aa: CASTSGGRGLRETQYF; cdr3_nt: TGTGCCAGCACTTCAGGAGGCAGGGGGCTTCGAGAGACCCAGTACTTC
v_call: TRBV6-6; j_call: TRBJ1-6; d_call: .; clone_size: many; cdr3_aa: CASSYAVGGHNSPLHF; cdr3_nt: TGTGCCAGCAGTTACGCGGTCGGCGGGCATAATTCACCCCTCCACTTT
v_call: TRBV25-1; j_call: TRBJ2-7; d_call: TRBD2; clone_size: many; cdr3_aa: CASSELLAGDYEQYF; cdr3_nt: TGTGCCAGCAGTGAATTACTAGCGGGAGACTACGAGCAGTACTTC
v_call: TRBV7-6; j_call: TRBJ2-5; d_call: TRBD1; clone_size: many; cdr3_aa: CASSLAAGQGSETQYF; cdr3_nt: TGTGCCAGCAGCTTAGCGGCGGGACAGGGTTCAGAGACCCAGTACTTC
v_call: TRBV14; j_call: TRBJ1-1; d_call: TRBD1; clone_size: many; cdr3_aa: CASSRLLGQGALNTEAFF; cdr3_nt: TGTGCCAGCAGCCGACTGCTGGGACAGGGGGCCCTGAACACTGAAGCTTTCTTT
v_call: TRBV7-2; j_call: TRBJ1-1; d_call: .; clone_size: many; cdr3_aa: CASSLAWGARTEAFF; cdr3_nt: TGTGCCAGCAGCTTAGCTTGGGGGGCGAGGACTGAAGCTTTCTTT
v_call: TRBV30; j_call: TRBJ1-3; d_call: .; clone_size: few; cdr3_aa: CAWSVGSSGNTIYF; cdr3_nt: TGTGCCTGGAGTGTGGGCAGCTCTGGAAACACCATATATTTT
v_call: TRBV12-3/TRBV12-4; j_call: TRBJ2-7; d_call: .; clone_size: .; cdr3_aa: CASSLASGWGEQYF; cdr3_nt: TGTGCCAGCAGTTTAGCCTCCGGTTGGGGCGAGCAGTACTTC
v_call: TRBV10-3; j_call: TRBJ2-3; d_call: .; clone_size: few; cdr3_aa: CAIKQDFTDTQYF; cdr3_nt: TGTGCCATCAAACAGGATTTCACAGATACGCAGTATTTT
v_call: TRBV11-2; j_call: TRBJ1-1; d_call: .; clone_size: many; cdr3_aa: CASSEETVNTEAFF; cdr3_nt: TGTGCCAGCAGCGAGGAGACGGTGAACACTGAAGCTTTCTTT
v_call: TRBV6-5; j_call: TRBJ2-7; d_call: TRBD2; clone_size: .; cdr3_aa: CASSLTSGYLEQYF; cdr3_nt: TGTGCCAGCAGTCTGACTAGCGGGTATCTCGAGCAGTACTTC
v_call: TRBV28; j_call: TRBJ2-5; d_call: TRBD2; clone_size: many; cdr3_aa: CASTPHGVGGRRLAGSGETQYF; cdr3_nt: TGTGCCAGCACCCCCCATGGGGTCGGGGGCCGTAGACTAGCGGGGTCAGGGGAGACCCAGTACTTC